This T cell receptor beta chain was recovered during a study of early T cells in non-severe SARS-CoV-2 infection. Study-level results: The VDJdb matching leaned toward anti-spike CD8 responses and overlooked private and CD4 specificities.

About this clonotype itself: Its antigen is still unknown.

Germline CDR1 reads SNHLY; CDR2 reads FYNNEI. CDR3 length: 14 residues. The junction had 4 bases not matched to a gene; V was cut back by 7 bases and J by 0 bases. TCRdb ran MiXCR on the 5' RACE reads and lists one entry per CDR3 protein. The table includes fewer than 75,000 distinct CDR3 sequences, roughly a fifth detected once. Specimen: whole blood, collected at baseline. This rearrangement joins TRBV2 to TRBJ2-3, with 7 bases that match TRBD1. The sequence was collected from an adult who was a healthcare worker with PCR-confirmed SARS-CoV-2 infection or an uninfected control (not recorded which). CDR3 in DNA: TGTGCCAGCATAGGGACAGAAAGCACAGATACGCAGTATTTT. Protein product: CASIGTESTDTQYF.